The sequence of this T cell receptor beta chain was determined in a study of blood T cell repertoires in COVID-19 (dated by TCRdb to 2018 to 2021). Turning to the overall study: Samples from collaborators originated in the United States, Italy and Spain and spanned both the acute and convalescent phases of COVID-19. The prospective study material was composed of cDNA or gDNA derived from T cells, B-cell-depleted T cells, or PBMCs. The dataset comprised deeply sampled blood TCRbeta repertoires from subjects exposed to, actively infected with, or recovered from COVID-19. A freely available public database, intended as a resource for researchers studying the immune response to SARS-CoV-2, is where the repertoires were released. Samples were obtained from the ongoing ImmuneRACE study (first 160 participants) and from some 1,200 subjects provided by 6 global collaborators. The sample metadata nearly always contained a de-identified subject ID, COVID-19 status, age in years and sex. Where available, HLA class I and class II types were taken from metadata supplied by the sample provider and were not determined by assay-based typing. The paper's findings and limits, for the study overall: How much clinical and demographic metadata was included differed by source and by participant, and the metadata was provided uncurated.

Collaborating institutions collected whole blood in K2EDTA tubes following their own protocols. Collaborator samples were shipped for TCRbeta analysis as frozen whole blood, isolated PBMCs, or DNA extracted from either sample type. The trim is 4 bases for V and 0 bases for J, with a gap of 10 bases between the germline ends. From the cysteine up to the phenylalanine, the CDR3 has a length of 15 residues. Solely the CDR3 DNA is kept, with 45 bases framed from the first base. CDR1 and CDR2, per the germline V gene (reference sequence), are LNHDA and SQIVND. Concerning this clone itself: Its target antigen remains unknown. No per-base quality is available; no much larger clone lies one base away. This sample includes further DNA sequences coding for the same CDR3.

TCRbeta CDR3 regions were amplified from genomic DNA by means of the immunoSEQ Assay, a bias-controlled multiplex PCR. The authors' pipeline ran thus. Within the assay, amplification of reference gene primers was used to estimate how many nucleated cells each sample contained. Sequence reads were collapsed and filtered to measure the absolute abundance of every unique TCRbeta CDR3 rearrangement. For each sample, productive Simpson clonality was calculated as the square root of Simpson's diversity index over productive rearrangements. The clones in this table, taken by TCRdb from immuneACCESS, are in-frame only. Not every clone is retained; where verified, under half of the shortfall comes from an unresolved V gene, and the cause of the rest is unknown. V, J and clone size reflect that table, while D and trimming were determined from the DNA. Here the sample has under 300,000 clones; 82% occur a single time. The top ten constitute 4.5% to 6% of the sample.

This receptor was taken from an elderly woman with active or convalescent COVID-19. This receptor chain uses TRBV19 and TRBJ1-3; the D gene identity is not certain. The sample taken for sequencing was peripheral blood. The CDR3 amino acid sequence is: CASSTSPSSGNTIYF. The nucleotide sequence reads TGTGCCAGTAGTACGTCCCCGAGCTCTGGAAACACCATATATTTT.